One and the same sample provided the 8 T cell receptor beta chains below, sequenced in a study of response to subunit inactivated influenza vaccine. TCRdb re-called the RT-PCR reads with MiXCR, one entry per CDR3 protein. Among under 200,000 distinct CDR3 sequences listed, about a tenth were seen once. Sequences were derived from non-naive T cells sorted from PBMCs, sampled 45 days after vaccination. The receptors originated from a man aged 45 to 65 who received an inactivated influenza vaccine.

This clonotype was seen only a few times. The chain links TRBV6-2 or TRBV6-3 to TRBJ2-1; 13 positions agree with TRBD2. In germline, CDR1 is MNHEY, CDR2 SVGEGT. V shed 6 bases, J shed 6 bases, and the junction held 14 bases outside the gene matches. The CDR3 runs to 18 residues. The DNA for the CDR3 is TGTGCCAGCAGCCCGCCGGGACTAGCGGGACTTCAAGCCAATGAGCAGTTCTTC. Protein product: CASSPPGLAGLQANEQFF.

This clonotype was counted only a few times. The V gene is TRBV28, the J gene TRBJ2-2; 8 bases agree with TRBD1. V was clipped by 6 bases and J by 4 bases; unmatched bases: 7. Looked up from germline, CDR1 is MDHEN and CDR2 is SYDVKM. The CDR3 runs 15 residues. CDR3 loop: CASRRSGGPTGELFF. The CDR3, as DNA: TGTGCCAGCAGACGATCAGGGGGCCCCACCGGGGAGCTGTTTTTT.

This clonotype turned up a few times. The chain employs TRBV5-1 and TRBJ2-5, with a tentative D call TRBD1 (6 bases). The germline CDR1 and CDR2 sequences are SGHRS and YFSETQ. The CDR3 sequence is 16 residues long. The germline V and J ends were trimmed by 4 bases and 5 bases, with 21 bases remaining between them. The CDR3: CASSRRAQGQGETQYF. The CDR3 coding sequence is TGCGCCAGCAGCCGGAGAGCTCAGGGGCAGGGCGAGACCCAGTACTTC.

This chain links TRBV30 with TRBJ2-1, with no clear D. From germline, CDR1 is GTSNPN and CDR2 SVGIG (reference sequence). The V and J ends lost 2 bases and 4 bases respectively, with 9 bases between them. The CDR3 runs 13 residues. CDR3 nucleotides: TGTGCCTGGAGTACCAGCAGGTACAATGAGCAGTTCTTC. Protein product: CAWSTSRYNEQFF. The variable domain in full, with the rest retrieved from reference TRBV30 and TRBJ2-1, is SQTIHQWPATLVQPVGSPLSLECTVEGTSNPNLYWYRQAAGRGLQLLFYSVGIGQISSEVPQNLSASRPQDRQFILSSKKLLLSDSGFYLCAWSTSRYNEQFFGPGTRLTVL.

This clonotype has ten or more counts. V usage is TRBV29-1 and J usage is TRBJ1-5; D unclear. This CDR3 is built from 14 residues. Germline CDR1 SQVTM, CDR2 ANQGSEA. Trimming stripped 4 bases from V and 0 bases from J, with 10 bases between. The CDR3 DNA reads TGCAGCGTTGCCGCCCTCGATAGCAATCAGCCCCAGCATTTT. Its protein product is CSVAALDSNQPQHF.

The CDR3 protein is CSVEVVGGRRTETQYF. The DNA for the CDR3 is TGCAGCGTTGAAGTCGTGGGCGGGAGAAGGACGGAGACCCAGTACTTC. The J gene is TRBJ2-5, the V gene TRBV29-1; TRBD2 agrees at 7 bases. Germline trimming cut 1 base from V and 5 bases from J; bases unmatched to any gene: 13. This CDR3 spans 16 amino acids. Germline-derived CDR1 and CDR2 are SQVTM and ANQGSEA.

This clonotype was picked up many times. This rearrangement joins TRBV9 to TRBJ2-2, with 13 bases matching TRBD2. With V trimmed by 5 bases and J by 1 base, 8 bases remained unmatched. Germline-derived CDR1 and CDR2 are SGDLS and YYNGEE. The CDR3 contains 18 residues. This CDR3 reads CASRGMGTSGENTGELFF. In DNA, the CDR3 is TGTGCCAGCAGGGGAATGGGGACTAGCGGGGAGAACACCGGGGAGCTGTTTTTT.

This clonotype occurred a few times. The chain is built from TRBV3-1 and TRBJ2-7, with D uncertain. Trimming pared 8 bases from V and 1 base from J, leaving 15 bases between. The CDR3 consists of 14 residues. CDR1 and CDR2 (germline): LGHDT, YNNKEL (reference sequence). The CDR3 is CASCLAVRSYEQYF. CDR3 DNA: TGTGCCAGCTGTCTGGCAGTGAGATCCTACGAGCAGTACTTC.